Presented here are 25 T cell receptor beta chains from one specimen sequenced in a study of blood T cells in healthy people across ages. With a J-beta primer mix and a sample-barcoded 5' primer, a second PCR ran roughly 6 to 11 cycles. TCRdb re-called the 5' RACE reads through MiXCR, storing one row per CDR3 protein. Of about 670,000 distinct CDR3 sequences listed, over 40% are singletons. The sequenced sample was blood. The receptors originated from a woman at least 80 years old in good health.

The chain recombines TRBV7-9 with TRBJ1-4, with D possibly being TRBD1 (6 bases). Germline loops: CDR1 SEHNR, CDR2 FQNEAQ (reference sequence). Trimming removed 5 bases at V and 8 bases at J, with 15 bases between. The CDR3 consists of 14 residues. In nucleotides, the CDR3 is TGTGCCAGCAGCACTTGGACAGTTGCCGAAAAACTGTTTTTT. Encoded protein: CASSTWTVAEKLFF.

A note on this clonotype: One end of the junction is discordant with germline, which a read error may explain. J is TRBJ2-1 and V is TRBV29-1; tentative D call: TRBD2 (6 bases). Germline loops: CDR1 SQVTM, CDR2 ANQGSEA. This CDR3 region has 12 residues. CDR3 sequence (DNA): TGCAGCGTTGATCGGGGCGGGAATGGGCAGTTCTTC. Its protein is CSVDRGGNGQFF.

This clonotype was observed many times. The chain has TRBV5-1 and TRBJ2-5; either TRBD1 or TRBD2 may supply D (5 bases each). Germline loops: CDR1 SGHRS, CDR2 YFSETQ. CDR3 length equals 17 residues. Trimming left V 3 bases short and J 4 bases short, with 22 bases between. The chain's CDR3 is CASSSPGPSIPPETQYF. CDR3 nucleotides: TGCGCCAGCAGCTCGCCGGGGCCTTCGATCCCCCCAGAGACCCAGTACTTC.

This rearrangement joins TRBV30 to TRBJ2-7; D unresolved. The J call is doubtful: the DNA matches TRBJ2-4 better. In germline, CDR1 is GTSNPN, CDR2 SVGIG (reference sequence). CDR3 length equals 13 residues. DNA for the CDR3: TGTGCCTGGAGGGAGAGTTTCTTGAACATTCAGTACTTC. Amino acids: CAWRESFLNIQYF.

The V and J genes are TRBV20-1 and TRBJ2-7; D gene ambiguous. The ends were cut back, 0 bases at V and 1 base at J, with 7 bases in the middle. The CDR3 is 13 residues long. From germline, CDR1 is DFQATT and CDR2 SNEGSKA (reference sequence). CDR3 sequence: CSARDIRSYEQYF. The CDR3 DNA follows: TGCAGTGCTAGAGATATCCGTTCCTACGAGCAGTACTTC.

There are many counts of this clonotype. The V call is TRBV29-1, the J call TRBJ2-1; D could derive from TRBD1 or TRBD2 (5 bases each). CDR3 size: 14 residues. V was trimmed by 2 bases and J by 3 bases, leaving 11 bases between them. Germline V CDR1 and CDR2: SQVTM, ANQGSEA. CDR3 coding DNA: TGCAGCGTTGAAAAGGGGACCTTCTACAATGAGCAGTTCTTC. This sequence encodes CSVEKGTFYNEQFF.

The CDR3 loop reads CASSSDTGELFF. The CDR3 bases are TGTGCCAGCAGTTCAGACACCGGGGAGCTGTTTTTT. The gene calls are TRBV2 and TRBJ2-2; D uncertain. Per the germline V gene, CDR1 is SNHLY and CDR2 is FYNNEI. The length of the CDR3 is 12 residues. The V end lost 5 bases, the J end lost 3 bases, and 4 bases lay between the germline ends.

V is TRBV6-6 and J is TRBJ1-1, with 8 bases that match TRBD1. The CDR3 extends over 14 amino acids. After removal of 10 bases from V and 1 base from J, the junction contained 8 bases not matched to a gene. Germline V gives CDR1 MNHNY, CDR2 SVGAGI (reference sequence). CDR3 bases: TGTGCCACAAAACAGGGGGGGCGGAACACTGAAGCTTTCTTT. This gives the protein CATKQGGRNTEAFF.

This chain uses TRBV11-3 with TRBJ2-5; the D is unclear. Germline V gives CDR1 SGHNT, CDR2 YENEEA. V shed 1 base and J shed 1 base, with 7 bases lying between them. The CDR3 contains 14 residues. The CDR3: CASSLGPSQETQYF. The CDR3 DNA sequence: TGTGCCAGCAGCTTAGGCCCTTCCCAAGAGACCCAGTACTTC.

This clonotype has a handful of counts. CDR3 bases: TGCGCCAGCAGCCTGCATGATAGCAATCAGCCCCAGCATTTT. Amino acid sequence: CASSLHDSNQPQHF. V and J are TRBV4-1 and TRBJ1-5; the D is unclear. Trimming took off 4 bases at V and 0 bases at J, with 7 bases between the two ends. Germline V gene lookup returns CDR1 MGHRA and CDR2 YSYEKL. This CDR3 has 14 amino acids.

This rearrangement joins TRBV7-8 to TRBJ2-7; 9 bases line up with TRBD2. This CDR3 comprises 15 residues. In germline, CDR1 is SGHVS, CDR2 FQNEAQ. Unmatched junction bases numbered 4, after V lost 0 bases and J lost 4 bases. CDR3 in amino acids: CASSLARTSAYEQYF. DNA for the CDR3: TGTGCCAGCAGCTTAGCCCGGACTAGCGCATACGAGCAGTACTTC.

This clonotype was detected only a few times. A much larger clone differs from this one at a single base, so this may be a read error. For the CDR3, the DNA is TGTGCCAGCAGTACTAGCGGGGGGGCTTCAGGGTACAATGAGCAGTACTTC. This codes for CASSTSGGASGYNEQYF. The chain carries TRBV12-3 or TRBV12-4 and TRBJ2-1, with 13 nucleotides matching TRBD2. With the DNA end fitting TRBJ2-7 better, the J assignment may be wrong. The CDR3 totals 17 residues.

In this sample, this clonotype turned up many times. CDR3 loop: CASSERGVIWTDTQYF. CDR3 in DNA: TGCGCCAGCAGTGAACGGGGGGTGATTTGGACAGATACGCAGTATTTT. The rearrangement joins TRBV10-2 to TRBJ2-3; 7 bases align to TRBD2. Germline V gene data show CDR1 as WSHSY and CDR2 as SAAADI. V was pared by 3 bases and J by 3 bases, with 9 bases of the junction left unmatched. The CDR3 runs 16 residues.

The chain is built from TRBV3-1 and TRBJ2-7; 10 bases agree with TRBD1. The trim removed 3 bases at V and 7 bases at J, leaving 9 bases unmatched. The CDR3 loop spans 15 amino acids. CDR1 is LGHDT and CDR2 is YNNKEL in the germline V gene (reference sequence). The CDR3 loop is CASSHGTGDINEQYF. CDR3 in DNA: TGTGCCAGCAGCCACGGGACAGGGGACATCAATGAGCAGTACTTC.

In this sample, this clonotype turned up many times. The genes are TRBV6-5 and TRBJ1-6; D remains ambiguous. The germline CDR1 and CDR2 sequences are MNHEY and SVGAGI. Trimming took 4 bases from V and 7 from J, leaving 17 bases between them. This CDR3 is 16 amino acids long. The chain's CDR3 is CASSSTIPRANSPLHF. The DNA of the CDR3 is TGTGCCAGCAGTTCCACCATACCACGGGCCAATTCACCCCTCCACTTT.

This clonotype was counted at least ten times. J is TRBJ2-1 and V is TRBV11-2; TRBD2 matches at 8 bases. Germline CDR1 SGHAT, CDR2 FQNNGV. The junction had 8 bases not matched to a gene; V was cut back by 5 bases and J by 8 bases. CDR3 length: 14 residues. CDR3 in DNA: TGTGCCAGCAGCCTTAGCGGGGTTATCTATGAGCAGTTCTTC. Protein sequence: CASSLSGVIYEQFF.

This clonotype was recorded at least ten times. V gene TRBV4-1 combines with J gene TRBJ2-6; D is possibly TRBD1 (6 bases). This CDR3 region has 16 residues. Deletions cut 0 bases from V and 4 bases from J, with 10 bases between. CDR1 MGHRA and CDR2 YSYEKL come from the germline V gene. The CDR3 here is CASSQEGHSGANVLTF. The CDR3 bases are TGCGCCAGCAGCCAAGAGGGACATTCCGGGGCCAACGTCCTGACTTTC.

This chain links TRBV19 with TRBJ1-1, with TRBD1 matching over 7 bases. V trimming: 4 bases; J trimming: 6 bases; junction bases outside the gene matches: 17. The CDR3 is 17 amino acids. The V gene's germline CDR1 is LNHDA and CDR2 SQIVND (reference sequence). CDR3: CASSTRSRGRGGPEAFF. DNA for the CDR3: TGTGCCAGTAGTACCCGATCGAGGGGGCGCGGGGGCCCTGAAGCTTTCTTT.

Points on this clonotype: This may be a read error: a much more frequent sequence differs by one nucleotide. The genes are TRBV28 and TRBJ2-5; D is perhaps TRBD1 (6 bases). Germline V lookup: CDR1 MDHEN, CDR2 SYDVKM. The CDR3 sequence is 14 residues long. As DNA, the CDR3 is TGTGCCAGCAGTTTGGGACAAGGCCAAGGGACCCAGTACTTC. This gives the protein CASSLGQGQGTQYF.

Comment on this clonotype: A much larger clone lies a single base off, so this may be a read error. J is TRBJ1-6 and V is TRBV25-1; D ambiguous. The CDR3 has 13 amino acids. Germline V gives CDR1 MGHDK, CDR2 SYGVNS. The CDR3 coding sequence is TGTACCAGCAGCAATACGGGGTTGTCACCCCTCCACTTT. As protein: CTSSNTGLSPLHF. The whole variable domain, remainder taken from reference TRBV25-1 and TRBJ1-6, is EADIYQTPRYLVIGTGKKITLECSQTMGHDKMYWYQQDPGMELHLIHYSYGVNSTEKGDLSSESTVSRIRTEHFPLTLESARPSHTSQYLCTSSNTGLSPLHFGNGTRLTVT.

The chain uses TRBV5-1 and TRBJ1-1; TRBD1 matches 7 bases. The CDR3 is 16 residues long. Trimming cost V 0 bases and J 1 base; bases outside gene matches: 6. CDR1 SGHRS and CDR2 YFSETQ come from the germline V gene. In DNA form, the CDR3 reads TGCGCCAGCAGCTTGGCAGGGGGAGGGACGAACACTGAAGCTTTCTTT. As protein: CASSLAGGGTNTEAFF.

This chain connects TRBV5-1 to TRBJ2-2, with 7 bases matching TRBD1. The CDR3 contains 16 residues. Trimming removed 4 bases from V and 2 bases from J; junction bases left unmatched: 8. Germline CDR1 is SGHRS and CDR2 is YFSETQ. The CDR3 bases are TGCGCCAGCAGCCAGACCGGGACAGTAAACACCGGGGAGCTGTTTTTT. As protein: CASSQTGTVNTGELFF.

The rearrangement joins TRBV9 to TRBJ2-1, with a weak D call TRBD2 (5 bases). V was trimmed by 0 bases and J by 7 bases, leaving 17 bases between them. Germline V gene lookup returns CDR1 SGDLS and CDR2 YYNGEE. The CDR3 extends over 16 amino acids. The DNA of the CDR3 is TGTGCCAGCAGCGTAGCTCGGTGGTCCGGGGAAAATGAGCAGTTCTTC. Amino acids: CASSVARWSGENEQFF.

This sequence joins TRBV10-3 and TRBJ2-7; weak D call: TRBD1 (8 bases). V lost 9 bases to trimming and J lost 3 bases, with 21 bases between them. CDR1 is ENHRY and CDR2 is SYGVKD in the germline V gene. The CDR3 is made up of 15 amino acids. For the CDR3, the DNA is TGTGCCATAAGACAGGGGTTGACTAGCAGCTACGAGCAGTACTTC. Residues: CAIRQGLTSSYEQYF.

The table lists this clonotype with a few counts. The chain couples TRBV18 to TRBJ2-1, with D possibly being TRBD1 (6 bases). This CDR3 spans 12 amino acids. The V end was cut by 5 bases, the J end by 7 bases, with 9 bases between. CDR1 is KGHSH, CDR2 LQKENI, per germline. CDR3: CASSNRVNEQFF. The CDR3 region has the DNA TGTGCCAGCTCAAACAGGGTGAATGAGCAGTTCTTC.